These 22 T cell receptor beta chains originate from one sample sequenced in a study of control samples from healthy donors and cancer patients. Sequenced by immunoSEQ multiplex PCR; TCRdb stores in-frame clones only, minus some. The sample has about 75,000 clones; 90% to 95% are singletons. Sequenced sample: blood. The receptors stem from a woman aged 40 to 50 in good health.

This chain uses TRBV11-2 with TRBJ1-1; D is undetermined. V was shortened by 5 bases and J by 7 bases, with 17 bases between the two germline ends. Looked up from germline, CDR1 is SGHAT and CDR2 is FQNNGV. There are 14 residues in the CDR3. The CDR3 DNA reads as TGTGCCAGCAGCCCTTCCAGGCACACCTTTGAAGCTTTCTTT. Protein sequence: CASSPSRHTFEAFF.

This chain uses TRBV7-8 with TRBJ1-1; unclear D gene. The CDR3 contains 15 residues. Germline V gives CDR1 SGHVS, CDR2 FQNEAQ. Trimming pared 1 base from V and 2 bases from J, leaving 11 bases between. CDR3 nucleotide sequence: TGTGCCAGCAGCTTAGAAATATTCTTTAACACTGAAGCTTTCTTT. Its translation is CASSLEIFFNTEAFF.

This clone was detected only once. V and J are TRBV28 and TRBJ2-4; 14 positions agree with TRBD2. The CDR3 is 15 residues long. CDR1 is MDHEN, CDR2 SYDVKM, per germline. The J segment lost 7 bases and the V segment lost 6 bases, leaving 5 bases of the junction unmatched. CDR3 in amino acids: CASSRLAGGHNIQYF. The CDR3 DNA is TGTGCCAGCAGCCGACTAGCGGGGGGGCACAACATTCAGTACTTC.

This chain links TRBV16 with TRBJ1-1; D unresolved. Germline CDR1 is KGHSY and CDR2 is FQNENV. V lost 4 bases and J 7 bases, leaving 10 bases between the germline ends. The CDR3 loop spans 12 amino acids. CDR3 sequence reads: CASSRPAGEAFF. In nucleotides, the CDR3 is TGTGCCAGCAGCCGCCCTGCGGGTGAAGCTTTCTTT.

The chain has TRBV6-1 and TRBJ1-1; D may be TRBD1 (5 bases). The V gene's germline CDR1 is MNHNS and CDR2 SASEGT. The CDR3 is made up of 14 amino acids. The ends were cut back, 1 base at V and 1 base at J, with 7 bases in the middle. CDR3: CASSEVGGNTEAFF. As DNA, the CDR3 is TGTGCCAGCAGTGAAGTTGGGGGGAACACTGAAGCTTTCTTT.

The chain joins TRBV10-2 to TRBJ2-3, with no clear D. CDR3 length: 13 residues. The V end lost 8 bases, the J end lost 2 bases, and 11 bases lay between the germline ends. Germline assignment: CDR1 WSHSY and CDR2 SAAADI. The CDR3 nucleotides are TGCGCCAGCCTTCGACCAGACACAGATACGCAGTATTTT. Amino acid sequence: CASLRPDTDTQYF.

V is TRBV25-1 and J is TRBJ1-2; 8 nucleotides match TRBD1. The CDR3 is made up of 12 amino acids. Unmatched junction bases numbered 6, after V lost 8 bases and J lost 7 bases. CDR1 is MGHDK, CDR2 SYGVNS, per germline. CDR3 loop: CASGRTGFGYTF. The CDR3 DNA follows: TGTGCCAGCGGTAGGACAGGGTTTGGCTACACCTTC.

V usage is TRBV4-2 and J usage is TRBJ2-3; TRBD2 aligns across 8 bases. CDR1 is LGHNA and CDR2 is YNFKEQ in the germline V gene. The CDR3 has 16 residues. Unmatched junction bases numbered 8, after V lost 4 bases and J lost 2 bases. The DNA of the CDR3 is TGTGCCAGCAGCCTTCGGCCGGGGGGGGACACAGATACGCAGTATTTT. It encodes CASSLRPGGDTDTQYF.

The V call is TRBV6-2 or TRBV6-3, the J call TRBJ1-5, with 7 bases lining up with TRBD1. Germline V CDR1 and CDR2: MNHEY, SVGEGT. V dropped 5 bases and J dropped 7; count of bases not matched to a gene: 8. The CDR3 contains 14 residues. Here the CDR3 reads CASSDGTEGQPQHF. CDR3 DNA: TGTGCCAGCAGTGATGGGACAGAAGGACAGCCCCAGCATTTT.

The genes are TRBV11-2 and TRBJ1-1; D might be TRBD1 (5 bases). The CDR3 length is 14 residues. Trimming shortened V by 8 bases and J by 5 bases, and 18 bases separated the two germline ends. CDR1 is SGHAT, CDR2 FQNNGV, per germline. The CDR3 is CASLAAGRRTEAFF. CDR3 sequence (DNA): TGTGCCAGCTTAGCAGCGGGGCGACGGACTGAAGCTTTCTTT.

The chain uses TRBV3-1 (or the pseudogene TRBV3-2) and TRBJ2-5, with TRBD1 identical over 7 bases. The V segment lost 3 bases and the J segment 3 bases; nucleotides outside the gene matches: 4. Germline CDR1 LGHDT, CDR2 YNNKEL (reference sequence). The CDR3 spans 14 residues. Here the CDR3 DNA reads TGTGCCAGCAGCCATCGCGGACAGGAAGAGACCCAGTACTTC. This gives the protein CASSHRGQEETQYF.

This clone was seen once. The V gene is TRBV4-3, the J gene TRBJ2-1; either TRBD1 or TRBD2 may supply D (5 bases each). Germline-derived CDR1 and CDR2 are LGHNA and YSLEER. The CDR3 covers 14 residues. Trimming stripped 2 bases from V and 14 bases from J, with 19 bases between. The CDR3 DNA sequence: TGCGCCAGCAGCCAAAAAGCGAGGCCGGGACCTGAGTTCTTC. It yields the protein CASSQKARPGPEFF.

A single count supports this clone. The rearrangement uses TRBV7-2 and TRBJ1-3; TRBD1 agrees at 7 bases. Unmatched junction bases numbered 10, after V lost 0 bases and J lost 5 bases. CDR3 length: 17 amino acids. The germline V gene encodes CDR1 SGHTA and CDR2 FQGNSA. Here the CDR3 reads CASSLAHLQGFRNTIYF. Here the CDR3 DNA reads TGTGCCAGCAGCTTAGCCCACTTACAGGGGTTTCGAAACACCATATATTTT.

V gene TRBV30 combines with J gene TRBJ1-1; TRBD1 agrees at 7 bases. Germline assignment: CDR1 GTSNPN and CDR2 SVGIG (reference sequence). CDR3 length equals 13 residues. Trimming cost V 5 bases and J 2 bases; bases outside gene matches: 5. CDR3: CAWDREQNTEAFF. The CDR3 DNA follows: TGTGCCTGGGACAGGGAGCAAAACACTGAAGCTTTCTTT.

This chain connects TRBV5-4 to TRBJ2-1, with 10 bases that match TRBD2. V shed 4 bases and J 1 base; nucleotides not matched to a gene: 5. The V gene's germline CDR1 is SGHNT and CDR2 YYREEE (reference sequence). CDR3 length: 16 residues. CDR3 in DNA: TGTGCCAGCAGCAGGCGGACTAGCGGTTCCTACAATGAGCAGTTCTTC. Amino acids: CASSRRTSGSYNEQFF.

The V call is TRBV11-2, the J call TRBJ1-6; D perhaps matches TRBD1 (5 bases). The CDR3 sequence is 13 residues long. CDR1 SGHAT and CDR2 FQNNGV come from the germline V gene. Trimming took 3 bases from V and 7 from J, leaving 7 bases between them. CDR3 sequence reads: CASSFRGNSPLHF. CDR3 nucleotides: TGTGCCAGCAGCTTTCGGGGGAATTCACCCCTCCACTTT.

The V call is TRBV5-1, the J call TRBJ1-3; tentatively, D is TRBD1 (6 bases). The CDR3 runs 15 residues. Germline V CDR1 and CDR2: SGHRS, YFSETQ. V gave up 4 bases and J gave up 0 bases, with 11 bases separating them. The CDR3 DNA follows: TGCGCCAGCAGCCCACGGACAGTCTCTGGAAACACCATATATTTT. This encodes CASSPRTVSGNTIYF.

The chain couples TRBV19 to TRBJ2-2, with TRBD2 matching 10 bases. The length of the CDR3 is 14 residues. The V and J ends lost 7 bases and 4 bases, in that order; junction bases with no gene match: 3. CDR1 LNHDA and CDR2 SQIVND come from the germline V gene (reference sequence). CDR3 nucleotides: TGTGCCAGTACCCTAGCGGGGGTCACCGGGGAGCTGTTTTTT. Translated: CASTLAGVTGELFF.

The rearrangement links TRBV27 to TRBJ1-1; weak D call: TRBD1 (5 bases). The CDR3 runs to 14 residues. The germline CDR1 and CDR2 sequences are MNHEY and SMNVEV (reference sequence). Trimming pared 0 bases from V and 5 bases from J, leaving 10 bases between. CDR3 in amino acids: CASSLSTGGTEAFF. The CDR3, as DNA: TGTGCCAGCAGTTTATCCACAGGTGGGACTGAAGCTTTCTTT.

The rearrangement joins TRBV18 to TRBJ2-5; 8 positions agree with TRBD2. The CDR3 consists of 15 residues. Germline lookup yields CDR1 KGHSH and CDR2 LQKENI. V was pared by 4 bases and J by 2 bases, with 6 bases of the junction left unmatched. This chain's CDR3 is CASSRLSGRQETQYF. The CDR3 nucleotides read TGTGCCAGCTCACGACTAAGCGGGAGACAAGAGACCCAGTACTTC.

The chain is built from TRBV12-3 or TRBV12-4 and TRBJ1-6; D is uncertain. The CDR3 consists of 11 residues. V was shortened by 8 bases and J by 6 bases, with 5 bases between the two germline ends. CDR3 coding DNA: TGTGCCAGCTCTCGTAATTCACCCCTCCACTTT. This encodes CASSRNSPLHF.

The J gene is TRBJ1-5, the V gene TRBV10-3; a possible D gene is TRBD1 (6 bases). Germline V CDR1 and CDR2: ENHRY, SYGVKD. The CDR3 totals 17 residues. The V gene lost 6 bases and the J gene lost 0 bases, with 18 bases spanning the gap. The CDR3 protein is CAISPNQGPYSNQPQHF. The CDR3 bases are TGTGCCATCAGCCCCAATCAGGGGCCCTATAGCAATCAGCCCCAGCATTTT.